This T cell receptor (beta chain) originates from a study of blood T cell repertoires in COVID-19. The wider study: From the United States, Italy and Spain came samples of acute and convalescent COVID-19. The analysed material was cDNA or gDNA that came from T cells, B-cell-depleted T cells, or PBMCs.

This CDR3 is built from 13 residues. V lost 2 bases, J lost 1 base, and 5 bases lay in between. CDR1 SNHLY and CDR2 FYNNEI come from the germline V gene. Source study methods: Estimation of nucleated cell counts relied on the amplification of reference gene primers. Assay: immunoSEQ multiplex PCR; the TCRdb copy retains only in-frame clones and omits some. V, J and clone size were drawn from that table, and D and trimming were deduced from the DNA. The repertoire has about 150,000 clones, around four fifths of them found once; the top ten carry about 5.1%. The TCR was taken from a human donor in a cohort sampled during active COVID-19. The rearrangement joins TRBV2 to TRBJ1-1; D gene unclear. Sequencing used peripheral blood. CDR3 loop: CASSERGNTEAFF. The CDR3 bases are TGTGCCAGCAGTGAACGGGGGAACACTGAAGCTTTCTTT.